These T cell receptor beta chains were read from a single sample in a study of blood T cell repertoires in COVID-19. The data were produced by immunoSEQ multiplex PCR, yet TCRdb's version contains in-frame clones alone and is incomplete. The table has roughly 160,000 clones, 70% to 90% seen once; the top ten hold less than 3%. The sample taken for sequencing was peripheral blood. The source of these receptors is a woman over 75 with COVID-19, enrolled during active disease. Each CDR3 is given with its conserved first and last residue. D genes are given only for firm matches. Some rows mark clone size as missing; the rest say once, few, many or name a class of expanded clone.

>TRBD1|TRBJ2-7|TRBV9|-
TGTGCCAGCAGCGTGGGACAGGGGGGTTACGAGCAGTACTTC
CASSVGQGGYEQYF
>TRBD1|TRBJ2-7|TRBV28|-
TGTGCCAGCAGTCTCTCAGGGGGCTACGAGCAGTACTTC
CASSLSGGYEQYF
>-|TRBJ1-5|TRBV7-2|-
TGTGCCAGCAGTGCAGGCAATCAGCCCCAGCATTTT
CASSAGNQPQHF
>TRBD1|TRBJ2-7|TRBV27|-
TGTGCCAGCAGTTTCAGACAGGGGGCAACCTACGAGCAGTACTTC
CASSFRQGATYEQYF
>-|TRBJ1-1|TRBV11-3|-
TGTGCCAGCAGCCCGACAGTTAACACTGAAGCTTTCTTT
CASSPTVNTEAFF
>TRBD1|TRBJ2-3|TRBV4-2|-
TGTGCCAGCAGCCCTCAGGGGGCGGAAGGGCGGATTTCTGGGCAGTATTTT
CASSPQGAEGRISGQYF
>TRBD2|TRBJ2-7|TRBV6-5|-
TGTGCCAGCAGTACCGGGACTAGCAGATCCTACGAGCAGTACTTC
CASSTGTSRSYEQYF
>-|TRBJ2-3|TRBV14|-
TGTGCCAGCAGCCATCAAACGGGACTGAACACAGATACGCAGTATTTT
CASSHQTGLNTDTQYF
>-|TRBJ2-2|TRBV11-1|-
TGTGCCAGCAGCTTACTAGCGAACACCGGGGAGCTGTTTTTT
CASSLLANTGELFF
>-|TRBJ1-2|TRBV5-4|-
TGTGCCAGCAGCTTGCAGGGCGGCTACACCTTC
CASSLQGGYTF
>-|TRBJ1-2|TRBV4-2|-
TGTGCCAGCAGCCCCGACAATGCCGGGGGTCCCTATGGCTACACCTTC
CASSPDNAGGPYGYTF
>TRBD1|TRBJ1-5|TRBV19|-
TGTGCCAGTAGCAGGACAGGGCTCTATAGCAATCAGCCCCAGCATTTT
CASSRTGLYSNQPQHF
>-|TRBJ2-1|TRBV5-1|-
TGCGCCAGCAGCTTGGTTCCAGGGGCGATTAATGAGCAGTTCTTC
CASSLVPGAINEQFF
>TRBD1|TRBJ2-1|TRBV6-1|-
TGTGCCAGCAGTGAATATGGACAGGGCTACAATGAGCAGTTCTTC
CASSEYGQGYNEQFF
>-|TRBJ2-7|TRBV15|-
TGTGCCACCAGCAGAGCAGGGTCGGGTCCCTACGAGCAGTACTTC
CATSRAGSGPYEQYF
>-|TRBJ2-2|TRBV19|-
TGTGCCAGTAGTATAGGTGCAGGGAACACCGGGGAGCTGTTTTTT
CASSIGAGNTGELFF
>-|TRBJ1-1|TRBV12-3/TRBV12-4|-
TGTGCCAGCAGTTGGGGGGGAAACACTGAAGCTTTCTTT
CASSWGGNTEAFF
>TRBD2|TRBJ2-3|TRBV19|-
TGTGCCAGTAGTAGGACTAGCGGGAGGGTTGATACGCAGTATTTT
CASSRTSGRVDTQYF
>-|TRBJ2-2|TRBV11-1|-
TGTGCCAGCAGCTTAGGGAGGGGCCTGAACACCGGGGAGCTGTTTTTT
CASSLGRGLNTGELFF
>-|TRBJ2-3|TRBV19|-
TGTGCCAGTAGTATAGTGTTCCAGAGCACAGATACGCAGTATTTT
CASSIVFQSTDTQYF
>-|TRBJ1-5|TRBV12-2|once
TGTGCAAGTCGCCCCGAGAATCAGCCCCAGCATTTT
CASRPENQPQHF
>-|TRBJ2-5|TRBV7-2|-
TGTGCCAGCAGCTCCTCACCCGCCCCAAGGTCCGGGAGCACAGAGACCCAGTACTTC
CASSSSPAPRSGSTETQYF
>TRBD1|TRBJ1-2|TRBV5-1|-
TGCGCCAGCAGCTCCCCGCCGGGACAGGGGTTCGATGGCTACACCTTC
CASSSPPGQGFDGYTF
>-|TRBJ2-2|TRBV5-1|few
TGCGCCAGCAGCTTGGTTGTAGCGCAGAACACCGGGGAGCTGTTTTTT
CASSLVVAQNTGELFF
>-|TRBJ2-5|TRBV24-1|-
TGTGCCACCAGGGACTCAGGCCAAGAGACCCAGTACTTC
CATRDSGQETQYF
>-|TRBJ1-4|TRBV5-6|-
TGTGCCAGCAGCTCCCCGCACAGCTCAGCTAATGAAAAACTGTTTTTT
CASSSPHSSANEKLFF
>TRBD1|TRBJ2-2|TRBV10-1|-
TGCGCCAGCACCCCTGCCGCCCCCTGGGAGGGACAGGGGGCCGGCGGGGAGCTGTTTTTT
CASTPAAPWEGQGAGGELFF
>-|TRBJ1-1|TRBV5-5|-
TGTGCCAGCAGCTGGGAGCCTTTAGGGACTGAAGCTTTCTTT
CASSWEPLGTEAFF
>TRBD1|TRBJ1-6|TRBV28|-
TGTGCCAGCAGTCGAAGGACAGGGGGAGTGTCACCCCTCCACTTT
CASSRRTGGVSPLHF
>-|TRBJ2-3|TRBV9|-
TGTGCCAGCACCACCAGCGGGTTTAGCACAGATACGCAGTATTTT
CASTTSGFSTDTQYF
>-|TRBJ2-1|TRBV4-3|-
TGCGCCAGCAGCCAAGATAACGGGAGAGAATCCTACAATGAGCAGTTCTTC
CASSQDNGRESYNEQFF
>TRBD1|TRBJ1-6|TRBV11-2|-
TGTGCCAGCGGACCAGGGGGCATTGGTTCACCCCTCCACTTT
CASGPGGIGSPLHF
>TRBD1|TRBJ1-2|TRBV4-3|-
TGCGCCAGCAGCCTACTGGGGGGACAGGGTGGTGCTGGCTACACCTTC
CASSLLGGQGGAGYTF
>TRBD2|TRBJ2-1|TRBV29-1|-
TGCAGCGTTGAAGGCTTGGCTAGCGGGAGTTTAAGCAATGAGCAGTTCTTC
CSVEGLASGSLSNEQFF
>-|TRBJ2-1|TRBV9|-
TGTGCCAGCAGCGGGGCCGGGAGCGAGCAGTTCTTC
CASSGAGSEQFF
>TRBD1|TRBJ1-5|TRBV2|once
TGTGCCAGCAGTGACACGGACAGGGGGGCGAATCAGCCCCAGCATTTT
CASSDTDRGANQPQHF
>TRBD1|TRBJ1-2|TRBV5-1|-
TGCGCCAGCAGCTTAAACGGCATAGACAGGGGTGGCTACACCTTC
CASSLNGIDRGGYTF
>TRBD1|TRBJ1-3|TRBV29-1|-
TGCAGCGTGAGCACGGGACAGGGAGGAGGAAACACCATATATTTT
CSVSTGQGGGNTIYF
>-|TRBJ2-3|TRBV12-3/TRBV12-4|-
TGTGCCAGCAGTTTCGCGGAAGGAACGCAGTATTTT
CASSFAEGTQYF
>-|TRBJ1-3|TRBV18|-
TGTGCCAGCTCACTCGGGACTACAACTGGAAACACCATATATTTT
CASSLGTTTGNTIYF
>-|TRBJ1-1|TRBV4-2|-
TGTGCCAGCAGCCAAGAATCAGGATCTGAAGCTTTCTTT
CASSQESGSEAFF
>-|TRBJ1-1|TRBV21-1|-
TGTGCCAGCAGCAGATTCCGGGGAGAAGCTTTCTTT
CASSRFRGEAFF
>-|TRBJ1-1|TRBV19|once
TGTGCCAGTAGGCTCCCAGGGGTAACTGAAGCTTTCTTT
CASRLPGVTEAFF
>-|TRBJ1-1|TRBV7-2|-
TGTGCCAGCAGCTCGGGGGACGTCCAAACTGAAGCTTTCTTT
CASSSGDVQTEAFF
>-|TRBJ2-3|TRBV25-1|-
TGTGCCAGCAGTTTCAGTGCAGATACGCAGTATTTT
CASSFSADTQYF
>TRBD1|TRBJ2-7|TRBV2|-
TGTGCCAGCAGGAACCGGGACAGGGGGTACGAGCAGTACTTC
CASRNRDRGYEQYF
>-|TRBJ1-1|TRBV28|-
TGTGCCAGCAGTTACCCGCTGACAGGCGCTGGGAACACTGAAGCTTTCTTT
CASSYPLTGAGNTEAFF
>-|TRBJ1-5|TRBV3-1/TRBV3-2|-
TGTGCCAGCAGCCAAGATAAGGGGGAACCTAATCAGCCCCAGCATTTT
CASSQDKGEPNQPQHF
>TRBD2|TRBJ2-1|TRBV7-3|-
TGTGCCAGCAGCATCGCCGGGACTAGCGGGAGTAATGAGCAGTTCTTC
CASSIAGTSGSNEQFF
>TRBD2|TRBJ2-1|TRBV6-1|-
TGTGCCAGCAGTGAATCTTCTAGCGGCAACCACAATGAGCAGTTCTTC
CASSESSSGNHNEQFF
>-|TRBJ1-3|TRBV2|-
TGTGCCAGCAGTCTGGACAGTCCTGGAAACACCATATATTTT
CASSLDSPGNTIYF
>TRBD1|TRBJ1-2|TRBV12-3/TRBV12-4|-
TGTGCCAGCAGTTCTACAGGGGGCAATGGCTACACCTTC
CASSSTGGNGYTF
>-|TRBJ2-1|TRBV7-9|-
TGTGCCAGCAGCTTTTTTGCGGACTACATTGAGCAGTTCTTC
CASSFFADYIEQFF
>-|TRBJ1-1|TRBV18|-
TGTGCCAGCTCACATGGGGGCCAGGGACACACTGAAGCTTTCTTT
CASSHGGQGHTEAFF
>-|TRBJ1-2|TRBV5-6|-
TGTGCCAGCAGCTTGATCAGGGGCGCGTCCTATGGCTACACCTTC
CASSLIRGASYGYTF
>TRBD1|TRBJ1-2|TRBV20-1|-
TGCAGTGCTAGCAGGGACAGGGGCTACACCTTC
CSASRDRGYTF
>-|TRBJ1-5|TRBV7-2|-
TGTGCCAGCAGCGACCGTTTGACTTGGAATCAGCCCCAGCATTTT
CASSDRLTWNQPQHF
>TRBD1|TRBJ1-2|TRBV5-1|-
TGCGCCAGCAGCCGCCCCGGGACAGGGAATAGCGGCTACACCTTC
CASSRPGTGNSGYTF
>TRBD2|TRBJ2-2|TRBV5-8|-
TGTGCCAGCAGCCCAGGGAGGGCCGGGGAGCTGTTTTTT
CASSPGRAGELFF